The entry below describes one T cell receptor beta chain. Its antigen specificity is not known. Qualities for individual bases were not recorded, and no much larger clone is one base off. RNA was extracted with the RNeasy kit and roughly 0.5 to 1 ug was reverse transcribed using random hexamers. The immunoSEQ multiplex PCR assay, which covers 54 Vbeta and 13 Jbeta segments, was used to amplify TCR beta CDR3 regions. PCR amplification bias was corrected by using a synthetic template baseline for primer optimization and computational correction. In the original analysis: Reads were annotated to V, D and J genes per IMGT and analyzed with immunoSEQ Analyzer, keeping only productive sequences. Clonality was calculated as one minus the Shannon entropy normalized by log2 of the number of productive unique sequences. Public and private clones were assessed among the 100 most prevalent clones of each patient and control. A clone was defined as Susac-specific if it was absent from the healthy and MS cohorts, from roughly 990 published viral clones and from other ImmuneACCESS disease sequences. TCRdb trimmed the raw reads at Q25, called clones with MiXCR and kept productive beta chains. A single entry per CDR3 protein holds the most common genes and DNA from its merged rows. These V and J calls derive from TCRdb rather than the authors' analysis. The sample has roughly 120,000 distinct CDR3 sequences on record, around 94% of them singletons. Of the sample, 0.087% is held by the ten largest clones.

High-throughput TCR beta sequencing profiled peripheral blood CD8+ and CD4+ T cells from healthy donors, Susac syndrome patients and multiple sclerosis patients. The healthy donors served as controls matched for age and sex. CD8+ TEMRA cells were enriched by FACS, while bulk CD8+ and CD4+ T cells were purified by magnetic negative isolation. Blood was drawn into EDTA tubes, processed within 24 hours, and PBMCs were isolated by density gradient centrifugation. PBMCs destined for TCR sequencing were cryopreserved in liquid nitrogen and later thawed in a 37 °C water bath. Purity of sorted or isolated CD4+, CD8+ and CD8+ TEMRA cells was at least 90%. The data were obtained in a study of CD8 T cells in Susac syndrome (dated by TCRdb to between 2019 and 2020). Notes on the research overall: The study used repertoire sequencing to test whether antigen drove CD8+ T cell activation and differentiation in Susac syndrome. The research as a whole found: The study acknowledged that relatively few individuals were included in the TCR sequencing and HLA analysis.

Cut back by 5 bases and 2 bases, the V and J ends lie 22 bases apart. The germline V gene provides CDR1 SGHTA and CDR2 FQGNSA. There are 18 amino acids in the CDR3, from cysteine to phenylalanine inclusive. Only CDR3 DNA remains: 54 bases, in frame from the first base. This TCR was sampled from a human donor in good health. This chain is built from TRBV7-2 and TRBJ2-1, with the D segment possibly TRBD1 or TRBD2, each aligning over 5 bases. The sequencing input was CD4+ T cells from PBMCs. DNA sequence: TGTGCCAGCAGCCACGGGGTCGTCGGCAGGGCAGCCTACAATGAGCAGTTCTTC. Translated, it reads CASSHGVVGRAAYNEQFF.